This T cell receptor beta chain was obtained from a study of T cells in Graves' hyperthyroidism and ophthalmopathy. Turning to the study itself: Blood from the periphery was taken at initial diagnosis, before any treatment.

Amplified regions were TCR beta CDR3 sequences from RNA transcripts. HTBI primers were used for first-round RT-PCR of the TCR CDR3. TCRdb recomputed calls from the multiplex PCR reads with MiXCR, one row per CDR3 protein. The profile covers roughly 300,000 distinct CDR3 sequences, with 21% appearing a single time and around 45% taken by the ten largest. Germline assignment: CDR1 DFQATT and CDR2 SNEGSKA (reference sequence). This CDR3 comprises 16 residues. Losses at the gene ends were 5 bases for V and 2 bases for J; bases not matched to a gene: 15. This clonotype was seen only a few times. Diagnoses rested on clinical symptoms, serum thyroxine and TRAb, thyroid ultrasound and orbital computed tomography. The PBMCs had their origin in roughly 10 ml of fresh peripheral blood.

The chain links TRBV20-1 to TRBJ2-7, with 7 bases fitting TRBD2. The receptor's source is a woman in her forties or fifties with Graves' hyperthyroidism. The material sequenced was blood. The CDR3 nucleotides read TGCAGTGCTTCACCCCTTGGCGGGGGTCCTCCCTACGAGCAGTACTTC. Translation gives CSASPLGGGPPYEQYF.